This passage covers 5 T cell receptor beta chains from one sample sequenced in a study of tumor-infiltrating lymphocytes in localized non-small cell lung cancer. The method was immunoSEQ multiplex PCR; TCRdb's version includes in-frame clones alone and lacks a portion of them. Here the sample spans around 10,000 clones, around 68% being singletons. Sequencing was performed on lung tumor tissue. The receptors shown here come from a human donor with non-small cell lung cancer.

The J gene is TRBJ2-7, the V gene TRBV7-9; 7 nucleotides line up with TRBD1. From germline, CDR1 is SEHNR and CDR2 FQNEAQ (reference sequence). The CDR3 runs to 15 residues. With 5 bases clipped from V and 3 bases from J, the junction kept 10 bases outside the gene matches. CDR3 sequence: CASSATGTAYYEQYF. CDR3 coding DNA: TGTGCCAGCAGCGCGACCGGGACAGCCTACTACGAGCAGTACTTC. The variable domain in full, completed from reference TRBV7-9 and TRBJ2-7, reads DTGVSQNPRHKITKRGQNVTFRCDPISEHNRLYWYRQTLGQGPEFLTYFQNEAQLEKSRLLSDRFSAERPKGSFSTLEIQRTEQGDSAMYLCASSATGTAYYEQYFGPGTRLTVT.

This chain joins TRBV7-9 and TRBJ2-3, with a tentative D call TRBD1 (6 bases). Germline CDR1 and CDR2: SEHNR and FQNEAQ (reference sequence). V was shortened by 1 base and J by 2 bases, with 10 bases between the two germline ends. The CDR3 sequence is 15 residues long. CDR3 sequence reads: CASSLGQGLTDTQYF. Written as DNA, the CDR3 is TGTGCCAGCAGCTTAGGGCAGGGGCTCACAGATACGCAGTATTTT.

The V and J genes are TRBV14 and TRBJ1-2; D is possibly TRBD1 (5 bases). V dropped 0 bases and J dropped 8 bases, with 22 bases sitting between them. Per the germline V gene, CDR1 is SGHDN and CDR2 is FVKESK. This CDR3 spans 17 amino acids. The CDR3 DNA reads TGTGCCAGCAGCCAAGATGTCACGTCGGCAGGGAATGACGGCTACACCTTC. This translates into CASSQDVTSAGNDGYTF.

The V and J genes are TRBV10-3 and TRBJ1-4, with D unresolved. The V and J ends lost 5 bases and 0 bases respectively, with 7 bases between them. This CDR3 has 14 amino acids. Germline V lookup: CDR1 ENHRY, CDR2 SYGVKD. The CDR3 sequence is CAISRVATNEKLFF. In DNA, the CDR3 is TGTGCCATCAGTCGGGTTGCAACTAATGAAAAACTGTTTTTT.

In DNA, the CDR3 is TGTGCCAGCAGTGAACGTTGGGAAAAACTGTTTTTT. Translated, it gives CASSERWEKLFF. The chain couples TRBV2 to TRBJ1-4, with D uncertain. Germline V CDR1 and CDR2: SNHLY, FYNNEI. The germline V and J ends were trimmed by 2 bases and 8 bases, with 6 bases remaining between them. The length of the CDR3 is 12 residues.